Shown below are 11 T cell receptor beta chains from a single sample sequenced in a study of OX40 agonist ivuxolimab in advanced cancers. Only in-frame clones appear in the TCRdb table, and some are missing; sequencing was by immunoSEQ multiplex PCR. The sample has under 65,000 clones; 90% to 95% are singletons. The sequences come from CD4+ or CD8+ T cells sorted from blood, collected in a trial of the OX40 agonist ivuxolimab. All receptors come from an adult with an advanced solid tumor such as melanoma, head and neck, liver or kidney cancer.

This clone was observed a single time. This chain connects TRBV14 to TRBJ2-3; 12 nucleotides match TRBD2. The ends lost 5 bases at V and 3 bases at J; junction bases unmatched: 3. CDR1 and CDR2 (germline): SGHDN, FVKESK. The CDR3 contains 15 residues. DNA for the CDR3: TGTGCCAGCAGCTCTAGCGGGGGGGCTACAGATACGCAGTATTTT. This gives the protein CASSSSGGATDTQYF.

The chain joins TRBV6-6 to TRBJ2-3, with a weak D call TRBD2 (6 bases). Germline V gene lookup returns CDR1 MNHNY and CDR2 SVGAGI (reference sequence). The V end was cut by 7 bases, the J end by 2 bases, with 16 bases between. This CDR3 contains 15 residues. CDR3 protein: CASTLVGGYTDTQYF. DNA for the CDR3: TGTGCCAGCACCCTAGTTGGGGGGTACACAGATACGCAGTATTTT.

V usage is TRBV7-9 and J usage is TRBJ1-1; D not certain. Trimming shortened V by 5 bases and J by 5 bases, and 18 bases separated the two germline ends. The CDR3 length is 15 residues. Germline-derived CDR1 and CDR2 are SEHNR and FQNEAQ (reference sequence). CDR3 nucleotide sequence: TGTGCCAGCAGCCCCTCTCTCGGAGTGAGGACTGAAGCTTTCTTT. Translating gives CASSPSLGVRTEAFF.

J is TRBJ2-7 and V is TRBV5-1; perhaps TRBD1 as D (6 bases). The CDR3 sequence is 13 residues long. Germline assignment: CDR1 SGHRS and CDR2 YFSETQ. The V end was cut by 4 bases, the J end by 3 bases, with 11 bases between. The CDR3 DNA reads TGCGCCAGCAGCGTCGGACAGCTCTACGAGCAGTACTTC. Translated: CASSVGQLYEQYF.

The V call is TRBV10-1, the J call TRBJ2-7; 8 bases are shared with TRBD1. The germline CDR1 and CDR2 sequences are WNHNN and SYGVQD (reference sequence). Unmatched junction bases numbered 7, after V lost 0 bases and J lost 0 bases. The CDR3 runs to 17 residues. The CDR3 DNA reads as TGCGCCAGCAGTGAGTCCGACAGGGGACCCTTCTCCTACGAGCAGTACTTC. Translation gives CASSESDRGPFSYEQYF.

The rearrangement joins TRBV6-6 to TRBJ1-2; D gene unclear. The germline V gene has CDR1 MNHNY and CDR2 SVGAGI (reference sequence). V lost 3 bases, J lost 1 base, and 9 bases lay in between. CDR3 length equals 14 residues. CDR3 protein: CASSYSGDNYGYTF. In nucleotides, the CDR3 is TGTGCCAGCAGTTATTCCGGGGATAACTATGGCTACACCTTC.

The chain is built from TRBV11-2 and TRBJ2-1, with 9 bases lining up with TRBD2. The CDR3 is 16 residues long. The V and J ends lost 1 base and 3 bases, in that order; junction bases with no gene match: 4. Per germline, CDR1 SGHAT and CDR2 FQNNGV. CDR3 sequence: CASSLGAAGGYNEQFF. Written as DNA, the CDR3 is TGTGCCAGCAGCTTAGGTGCAGCGGGGGGCTACAATGAGCAGTTCTTC.

The chain employs TRBV2 and TRBJ1-1, with 7 nucleotides matching TRBD1. The germline V gene has CDR1 SNHLY and CDR2 FYNNEI. Trimming took 2 bases from V and 1 from J; bases not matched to a gene: 4. The CDR3 contains 15 residues. The CDR3 DNA follows: TGTGCCAGCAGTGAAACGAGGACAGGGAACACTGAAGCTTTCTTT. Translated, it gives CASSETRTGNTEAFF. Full variable domain (missing parts from reference TRBV2 and TRBJ1-1): EPEVTQTPSHQVTQMGQEVILRCVPISNHLYFYWYRQILGQKVEFLVSFYNNEISEKSEIFDDQFSVERPDGSNFTLKIRSTKLEDSAMYFCASSETRTGNTEAFFGQGTRLTVV.

This chain links TRBV28 with TRBJ2-5; 9 positions match TRBD1. Germline CDR1 is MDHEN and CDR2 is SYDVKM. This CDR3 comprises 16 residues. The J segment lost 0 bases and the V segment lost 5 bases, leaving 7 bases of the junction unmatched. CDR3 bases: TGTGCCAGCAGTCCAGGACAGGGGCGCTACCAAGAGACCCAGTACTTC. Amino acids: CASSPGQGRYQETQYF.

This rearrangement joins TRBV7-6 to TRBJ2-1; 9 nucleotides agree with TRBD2. The V segment lost 5 bases and the J segment 9 bases; nucleotides outside the gene matches: 8. This CDR3 contains 14 residues. Germline values: CDR1 SGHVS, CDR2 FNYEAQ. The CDR3 sequence: CASSPGTSLGEQFF. As DNA, the CDR3 is TGTGCCAGCAGCCCGGGGACTAGCTTAGGTGAGCAGTTCTTC.

V is TRBV4-1 and J is TRBJ2-7; D unclear. The ends were cut back, 0 bases at V and 3 bases at J, with 3 bases in the middle. This CDR3 contains 12 residues. In germline, CDR1 is MGHRA, CDR2 YSYEKL. The DNA for the CDR3 is TGCGCCAGCAGCCAAGACAACTACGAGCAGTACTTC. It codes for CASSQDNYEQYF.